The 11 T cell receptor beta chains presented below share a single source sample, sequenced in a study of blood T cell repertoires in COVID-19. Libraries were prepared by immunoSEQ multiplex PCR; TCRdb keeps only in-frame clonotypes and omits some of them. The sample shows some 330,000 clones, around 92% of them seen only once. Source material: peripheral blood. All receptors derive from a woman between 25 and 40 years old with COVID-19, enrolled during active disease.

The rearrangement links TRBV11-3 to TRBJ1-6; TRBD1 aligns across 12 bases. V lost 4 bases and J lost 6; bases outside the gene matches: 4. Germline V gene lookup returns CDR1 SGHNT and CDR2 YENEEA. This CDR3 comprises 16 residues. The CDR3 coding sequence is TGTGCCAGCAGCTCCAGGGGACAGGGGGCTAATTCACCCCTCCACTTT. This sequence encodes CASSSRGQGANSPLHF.

The V and J genes are TRBV18 and TRBJ2-5; a weak D match, TRBD1 (5 bases). Germline-derived CDR1 and CDR2 are KGHSH and LQKENI. CDR3 size: 17 residues. V was trimmed by 3 bases and J by 5 bases, leaving 22 bases between them. DNA for the CDR3: TGTGCCAGCTCACCCATCCTGGGGCAGGGCGTAGGGGAGACCCAGTACTTC. Translation: CASSPILGQGVGETQYF. Full variable domain (rest looked up from reference TRBV18 and TRBJ2-5): NAGVMQNPRHLVRRRGQEARLRCSPMKGHSHVYWYRQLPEEGLKFMVYLQKENIIDESGMPKERFSAEFPKEGPSILRIQQVVRGDSAAYFCASSPILGQGVGETQYFGPGTRLLVL.

CDR3 coding DNA: TGTGCCAGCAGCGGGGACAGCTTTTATGGCTACACCTTC. Protein sequence: CASSGDSFYGYTF. The gene calls are TRBV2 and TRBJ1-2; the match to TRBD1 covers 7 bases. V dropped 6 bases and J dropped 5; count of bases not matched to a gene: 6. The germline CDR1 and CDR2 sequences are SNHLY and FYNNEI. The CDR3 contains 13 residues.

The V and J genes are TRBV6-2 or TRBV6-3 and TRBJ2-5, with D unclear. The length of the CDR3 is 14 residues. CDR1 and CDR2 from the germline V gene are MNHEY and SVGEGT. V was trimmed by 0 bases and J by 2 bases, leaving 7 bases between them. CDR3 sequence reads: CASSYSGGQETQYF. For the CDR3, the DNA is TGTGCCAGCAGTTACTCTGGCGGACAAGAGACCCAGTACTTC.

V gene TRBV30 combines with J gene TRBJ1-2; unclear D gene. V lost 0 bases to trimming and J lost 2 bases, with 10 bases between them. This CDR3 has 14 amino acids. Per the germline V gene, CDR1 is GTSNPN and CDR2 is SVGIG (reference sequence). The CDR3 bases are TGTGCCTGGAGTGTAGAGCGCCTAAACTATGGCTACACCTTC. Translation: CAWSVERLNYGYTF. Using reference TRBV30 and TRBJ1-2 for the parts outside the CDR3, the full variable domain is SQTIHQWPATLVQPVGSPLSLECTVEGTSNPNLYWYRQAAGRGLQLLFYSVGIGQISSEVPQNLSASRPQDRQFILSSKKLLLSDSGFYLCAWSVERLNYGYTFGSGTRLTVV.

V gene TRBV6-5 combines with J gene TRBJ2-5; D possibly corresponds to TRBD2 (5 bases). The CDR3 length is 16 residues. Trimming stripped 0 bases from V and 5 bases from J, with 16 bases between. Germline CDR1 is MNHEY and CDR2 is SVGAGI. The CDR3 nucleotides read TGTGCCAGCAGTTACTCTCGGACCCTCCCGGGGGAGACCCAGTACTTC. The encoded protein is CASSYSRTLPGETQYF.

The chain is built from TRBV3-1 (or the pseudogene TRBV3-2) and TRBJ1-6, with D unresolved. Germline CDR1 LGHDT, CDR2 YNNKEL (reference sequence). This CDR3 contains 15 residues. Trimming stripped 3 bases from V and 7 bases from J, with 13 bases between. The CDR3 sequence: CASSHSNRKNSPLHF. The CDR3 DNA is TGTGCCAGCAGCCATAGTAACAGAAAAAATTCACCCCTCCACTTT.

The rearrangement uses TRBV2 and TRBJ2-2; 9 bases are a match to TRBD1. With V trimmed by 6 bases and J by 4 bases, 6 bases remained unmatched. CDR1 is SNHLY and CDR2 is FYNNEI in the germline V gene. CDR3 length: 15 residues. CDR3 region: CASRATGGRTGELFF. The DNA for the CDR3 is TGTGCCAGCAGAGCGACAGGGGGGCGCACCGGGGAGCTGTTTTTT.

This chain joins TRBV27 and TRBJ1-1; 11 bases match TRBD1. J was trimmed by 4 bases and V by 5 bases; bases with no gene match: 6. The CDR3 has 15 amino acids. CDR1 MNHEY and CDR2 SMNVEV come from the germline V gene (reference sequence). In DNA, the CDR3 is TGTGCCAGCAGTCCCGGGACAGGGGGAGGCACTGAAGCTTTCTTT. It is translated as CASSPGTGGGTEAFF.

The chain is built from TRBV28 and TRBJ1-4; a weak D match, TRBD1 (6 bases). V lost 8 bases and J 8 bases, leaving 21 bases between the germline ends. The CDR3 loop spans 15 amino acids. Germline CDR1 is MDHEN and CDR2 is SYDVKM. The CDR3 sequence is CASLDGGAREEKLFF. The CDR3, as DNA: TGTGCCAGCTTGGACGGGGGGGCTAGGGAGGAAAAACTGTTTTTT.

This chain links TRBV2 with TRBJ2-3; TRBD2 aligns across 7 bases. After removal of 8 bases from V and 4 bases from J, the junction contained 15 bases not matched to a gene. The length of the CDR3 is 16 residues. Germline CDR1 and CDR2: SNHLY and FYNNEI. CDR3 sequence: CASGGGDGRPADTQYF. The CDR3 DNA follows: TGTGCCAGCGGGGGAGGGGATGGGCGGCCCGCAGATACGCAGTATTTT.